What follows describes a single T cell receptor beta chain. Antigen: not known. TCRdb's table, derived via immunoSEQ multiplex PCR, lists solely in-frame clones and lacks some. The profile covers tens of thousands of clones, with around 80% appearing a single time and 35% to 40% taken by the ten largest. With the ViraFEST assay, the study expanded antigen-specific CD4+ T cells using viral peptide pools, then sequenced them. Isolation of CD4+ T cells took place after 10 days of culture. It was between March and December 2020 that the person had a SARS-CoV-2 infection confirmed by PCR. Trimming left V 1 base short and J 4 bases short, with 11 bases between. The CDR3 runs 15 residues. Germline CDR1 and CDR2: MNHNS and SASEGT. These data belong to a study of vaccination effects on CD4 cells after COVID-19. Study as a whole: Vaccination of participants consisted of two doses of either the BNT162b2 or mRNA-1273 vaccine.

Study results and caveats: Marked clonal contraction of both clone types appeared late after vaccination.

The starting material was CD4+ T cells from PBMCs cultured with a peptide pool, obtained before COVID-19 vaccination. This clonotype originated in a human donor who had a prior SARS-CoV-2 infection. The chain recombines TRBV6-1 with TRBJ1-5; D is unclear. CDR3 nucleotide sequence: TGTGCCAGCAGTGAAGGGTCGATAGATAATCAGCCCCAGCATTTT. As protein: CASSEGSIDNQPQHF.